Listed below are T cell receptor beta chains from one sample, sequenced in a study of beta chain features in type 1 diabetes. Here immunoSEQ multiplex PCR was the method, and the copy in TCRdb shows in-frame clones only, minus some. There are hundreds of thousands of clones in the sample; around an eighth occur only once, and approximately 0.022% lies in the top ten. Input material: naive CD4+ T cells from blood. The receptors here all came from a man younger than 30 with type 1 diabetes. CDR3s include the opening cysteine and the closing phenylalanine or tryptophan. The D gene is left open where the match is weak. Size is stated for part of the rows, as once, few or many counts, or as a class when the clone is expanded.

clone size	V gene	J gene	D gene	CDR3 length	CDR3 protein	CDR3 DNA
few	TRBV28	TRBJ2-7	.	17	CASSPTPGGMLTYEQYF	TGTGCCAGCAGTCCCACGCCCGGCGGAATGCTGACCTACGAGCAGTACTTC
few	TRBV18	TRBJ1-5	.	15	CASSPQGYSNQPQHF	TGTGCCAGCTCACCGCAGGGATATAGCAATCAGCCCCAGCATTTT
few	TRBV7-9	TRBJ2-7	.	14	CASSLFGNSYEQYF	TGTGCCAGCAGCTTATTCGGAAACTCCTACGAGCAGTACTTC
.	TRBV5-1	TRBJ2-1	.	11	CASSLGNEQFF	TGCGCCAGCAGCTTGGGAAATGAGCAGTTCTTC
few	TRBV2	TRBJ2-2	.	13	CANTGSDTGELFF	TGTGCCAACACAGGGTCTGACACCGGGGAGCTGTTTTTT
.	TRBV15	TRBJ2-3	TRBD2	16	CATSSLGRGEADTQYF	TGTGCCACCAGCAGTTTGGGGCGGGGGGAGGCAGATACGCAGTATTTT
.	TRBV7-9	TRBJ2-3	.	11	CASSQKDTQYF	TGTGCCAGCAGCCAGAAAGATACGCAGTATTTT
few	TRBV5-1	TRBJ2-1	TRBD1	15	CASSSRDRARDEQFF	TGCGCCAGCAGCTCCCGGGACAGGGCTAGGGATGAGCAGTTCTTC
few	TRBV6-6	TRBJ2-7	TRBD2	14	CASNLSGGIYEQYF	TGTGCCAGCAACCTTAGCGGGGGAATCTACGAGCAGTACTTC
few	TRBV29-1	TRBJ2-1	.	15	CSVIRGGDSYNEQFF	TGCAGCGTGATTAGGGGCGGGGACTCCTACAATGAGCAGTTCTTC
few	TRBV7-6	TRBJ1-2	.	15	CASSLARQANYGYTF	TGTGCCAGCAGCTTAGCACGACAGGCTAACTATGGCTACACCTTC
.	TRBV7-9	TRBJ1-6	TRBD1	14	CASSHRDSFSPLHF	TGTGCCAGCAGCCACCGGGACAGCTTTTCACCCCTCCACTTT
few	TRBV7-8	TRBJ1-2	.	15	CASSLHEGRGYGYTF	TGTGCCAGCAGCCTCCATGAGGGGCGCGGCTATGGCTACACCTTC
few	TRBV7-9	TRBJ2-7	.	14	CASSLVAVTDEQYF	TGTGCCAGCAGCTTAGTAGCCGTTACTGACGAGCAGTACTTC
few	TRBV4-1	TRBJ2-2	.	15	CASSSIASDTGELFF	TGCGCCAGCAGCTCCATTGCTTCCGACACCGGGGAGCTGTTTTTT
few	TRBV27	TRBJ1-2	.	13	CASSLQGNYGYTF	TGTGCCAGCAGTTTACAGGGGAACTATGGCTACACCTTC
.	TRBV5-1	TRBJ2-1	TRBD2	15	CASSLSGGRSNEQFF	TGCGCCAGCAGTCTTTCGGGGGGGCGAAGCAATGAGCAGTTCTTC
few	TRBV6-5	TRBJ1-4	.	14	CASSSSATNEKLFF	TGTGCCAGCAGTTCGTCTGCAACTAATGAAAAACTGTTTTTT
.	TRBV4-2	TRBJ1-5	.	16	CASSLEGSGSNQPQHF	TGTGCCAGCAGCCTGGAGGGATCAGGAAGCAATCAGCCCCAGCATTTT
.	TRBV5-8	TRBJ1-2	.	14	CASSYDGQTYGYTF	TGTGCCAGCAGCTACGACGGACAGACCTATGGCTACACCTTC
.	TRBV2	TRBJ2-3	.	15	CASKKGRVGTDTQYF	TGTGCCAGCAAAAAGGGACGAGTGGGCACAGATACGCAGTATTTT
.	TRBV18	TRBJ2-3	.	13	CASQGLSTDTQYF	TGTGCCAGTCAGGGACTGAGCACAGATACGCAGTATTTT
few	TRBV2	TRBJ1-2	.	12	CASSPREGGYTF	TGTGCCAGCAGTCCTAGGGAGGGTGGCTACACCTTC
few	TRBV11-3	TRBJ2-7	.	13	CASSLFEGYEQYF	TGTGCCAGCAGCTTATTCGAGGGCTACGAGCAGTACTTC
few	TRBV19	TRBJ1-1	.	13	CASSTTMNTEAFF	TGTGCCAGTAGTACCACAATGAACACTGAAGCTTTCTTT
.	TRBV30	TRBJ2-3	TRBD1	15	CAWSHQQGVSDTQYF	TGTGCCTGGAGTCATCAACAGGGGGTGTCAGATACGCAGTATTTT
few	TRBV7-9	TRBJ1-2	.	15	CASSLELRTEYGYTF	TGTGCCAGCAGCTTAGAGTTGCGGACAGAATATGGCTACACCTTC
few	TRBV29-1	TRBJ2-7	TRBD1	14	CSVGTGLMAYEQYF	TGCAGCGTCGGGACAGGGCTCATGGCCTACGAGCAGTACTTC
once	TRBV5-1	TRBJ2-1	.	16	CASSPGVISSYNEQFF	TGCGCCAGCAGCCCAGGCGTTATAAGCTCCTACAATGAGCAGTTCTTC
few	TRBV5-4	TRBJ1-2	.	13	CASSLPPRGGYTF	TGTGCCAGCAGCTTGCCTCCGAGAGGTGGCTACACCTTC
.	TRBV30	TRBJ2-5	.	12	CAWSVHRETQYF	TGTGCCTGGAGTGTACATCGGGAGACCCAGTACTTC
.	TRBV5-1	TRBJ2-3	TRBD2	16	CASSFLLAGAEDTQYF	TGCGCCAGCAGCTTCCTACTAGCGGGGGCGGAAGATACGCAGTATTTT
.	TRBV6-5	TRBJ1-1	.	13	CASTRGTNTEAFF	TGTGCCAGTACCCGAGGGACGAACACTGAAGCTTTCTTT
few	TRBV5-4	TRBJ1-3	.	13	CASSPGSGNTIYF	TGTGCCAGCAGCCCCGGGTCGGGAAACACCATATATTTT
few	TRBV20-1	TRBJ2-1	.	11	CSAHRNHEQFF	TGCAGTGCACACCGCAACCATGAGCAGTTCTTC
few	TRBV2	TRBJ1-2	.	14	CASSDQGPYYGYTF	TGTGCCAGCAGTGATCAGGGGCCCTACTATGGCTACACCTTC
few	TRBV18	TRBJ2-1	TRBD2	14	CASSPGLADNEQFF	TGTGCCAGCTCACCGGGACTAGCGGATAATGAGCAGTTCTTC
.	TRBV15	TRBJ1-2	.	15	CATSRDYDSVYGYTF	TGTGCCACCAGCAGAGATTACGACAGCGTCTATGGCTACACCTTC
few	TRBV2	TRBJ1-5	.	14	CASSPSYSNQPQHF	TGTGCCAGCAGTCCCTCTTATAGCAATCAGCCCCAGCATTTT
once	TRBV4-1	TRBJ2-7	TRBD1	17	CASSQDTGTVASYEQYF	TGCGCCAGCAGCCAAGATACCGGGACAGTCGCCTCCTACGAGCAGTACTTC
.	TRBV5-6	TRBJ2-6	TRBD2	17	CASSLSGGVSGANVLTF	TGTGCCAGCAGCTTGAGCGGGGGAGTCTCTGGGGCCAACGTCCTGACTTTC
.	TRBV28	TRBJ2-6	.	16	CASSLFPGAGANVLTF	TGTGCCAGCAGTTTGTTCCCAGGGGCTGGGGCCAACGTCCTGACTTTC
.	TRBV7-6	TRBJ2-2	.	17	CASSPRAANANTGELFF	TGTGCCAGCAGCCCTAGGGCGGCTAACGCGAACACCGGGGAGCTGTTTTTT
.	TRBV23-1	TRBJ1-5	.	15	CASSHRTARNQPQHF	TGCGCCAGCAGTCACCGGACAGCGCGCAATCAGCCCCAGCATTTT
.	TRBV7-8	TRBJ2-7	.	13	CASSLDLRTDQYF	TGTGCCAGCAGCTTAGATTTAAGGACAGACCAGTACTTC
few	TRBV19	TRBJ1-6	TRBD1	16	CASRVTGTGGNSPLHF	TGTGCCAGTAGGGTAACCGGGACAGGGGGAAACTCACCCCTCCACTTT
few	TRBV4-1	TRBJ2-5	.	14	CASSHPGPQETQYF	TGCGCCAGCAGCCATCCGGGACCGCAAGAGACCCAGTACTTC
.	TRBV30	TRBJ1-6	.	14	CAWSPGGSSSPLHF	TGTGCCTGGAGTCCGGGGGGGTCTTCTTCACCCCTCCACTTT